This entry concerns a single T cell receptor (beta chain). Data came from immunoSEQ multiplex PCR; TCRdb stores just in-frame clones and leaves some out. The sample includes roughly 370,000 clones, 80% to 95% of them seen just once. The data belong to a study of control samples from healthy donors and cancer patients. Germline V CDR1 and CDR2: SGHDT, YYEEEE. The CDR3 consists of 14 residues. The V gene lost 1 base and the J gene lost 3 bases, with 10 bases spanning the gap. The chain has TRBV5-6 and TRBJ1-1; D is uncertain. This clonotype was sampled from a man in his forties with head and neck cancer. The sample consisted of PBMCs. The CDR3 spells CASSLTRRDTEAFF. DNA for the CDR3: TGTGCCAGCAGCTTGACCAGAAGGGACACTGAAGCTTTCTTT.